One and the same sample provided the 6 T cell receptor beta chains below, sequenced in a study of T cell responses to AZD1222 COVID-19 vaccine. Data came from immunoSEQ multiplex PCR; TCRdb stores just in-frame clones and leaves some out. The sample records about 140,000 clones, over 75% being singletons. The material sequenced was peripheral blood, taken on day 0 of AZD1222 vaccination. The source of these receptors is an adult in good health.

V is TRBV7-9 and J is TRBJ1-1; 9 bases fit TRBD1. Looked up from germline, CDR1 is SEHNR and CDR2 is FQNEAQ (reference sequence). V shed 5 bases, J shed 1 base, and the junction held 11 bases outside the gene matches. This CDR3 region has 17 residues. CDR3 loop: CASSPTGGDRRNTEAFF. The CDR3 DNA reads as TGTGCCAGCAGCCCGACAGGGGGTGATCGTCGGAACACTGAAGCTTTCTTT.

The V and J genes are TRBV27 and TRBJ1-3; D uncertain. The V end lost 6 bases, the J end lost 0 bases, and 15 bases lay between the germline ends. CDR3 length: 16 amino acids. Germline V lookup: CDR1 MNHEY, CDR2 SMNVEV (reference sequence). The CDR3, as DNA: TGTGCCAGCAGCTCCCAGACGGTCCTCTCTGGAAACACCATATATTTT. It translates to CASSSQTVLSGNTIYF.

The chain employs TRBV6-4 and TRBJ1-4, with a possible D match to TRBD1 (6 bases). The germline V gene has CDR1 MRHNA and CDR2 SNTAGT. V was shortened by 2 bases and J by 3 bases, with 19 bases between the two germline ends. This CDR3 spans 18 amino acids. The chain's CDR3 is CASSDPGAPRGANEKLFF. The CDR3 DNA sequence: TGTGCCAGCAGTGACCCGGGGGCGCCGCGTGGTGCTAATGAAAAACTGTTTTTT.

This chain joins TRBV18 and TRBJ2-7; 7 bases align to TRBD1. The V gene end was trimmed by 3 bases and the J gene end by 1 base; junction bases not matched to a gene: 6. Germline CDR1 KGHSH, CDR2 LQKENI. The CDR3 has 15 residues. CDR3 coding DNA: TGTGCCAGCTCACCGGGGACAGATTTATCCTACGAGCAGTACTTC. Its protein product is CASSPGTDLSYEQYF.

This clone was recorded a few times. CDR3 in DNA: TGTGCCAGCAGTGGTGCACCCGCCGGGGAGCTGTTTTTT. Amino acids: CASSGAPAGELFF. The chain is built from TRBV6-4 and TRBJ2-2, with D hard to call. The CDR3 is 13 residues long. Germline CDR1 and CDR2: MRHNA and SNTAGT. V gave up 4 bases and J gave up 6 bases, with 9 bases separating them.

This clone was seen a handful of times. The identical CDR3 is also encoded by other nucleotide sequences in the sample. The V and J genes are TRBV4-2 and TRBJ2-5; no reliable D call. Between the trimmed V and J ends, which lost 0 bases and 2 bases, there was a span of 4 bases. This CDR3 is built from 13 residues. The germline V gene encodes CDR1 LGHNA and CDR2 YNFKEQ. In DNA form, the CDR3 reads TGTGCCAGCAGCCAAGACTGGCAAGAGACCCAGTACTTC. This translates into CASSQDWQETQYF.